One T cell receptor (beta chain) is described in this entry. This CDR3 spans 15 amino acids. Germline CDR1 is SGHVS and CDR2 is FQNEAQ. The V end lost 1 base, the J end lost 8 bases, and 16 bases lay between the germline ends. The data are from a study of cytomegalovirus exposure and HLA in healthy donors. This PCR relied on a set of 60 Vbeta primers and 13 Jbeta primers. Libraries were prepared by immunoSEQ multiplex PCR; TCRdb keeps only in-frame clonotypes and omits some of them. This table holds 100,000 to 150,000 clones, around 78% found once. The receptor was isolated from a middle-aged woman in good health and CMV-seronegative. The sequencing input was PBMCs. The chain couples TRBV7-8 to TRBJ2-3; D not resolved. The chain's CDR3 is CASSLGGSTQTTQYF. DNA of the CDR3: TGTGCCAGCAGCTTAGGTGGCAGTACACAGACTACGCAGTATTTT.